This note documents a single TCR beta chain sequence. This entry belongs to a study of blood T cell repertoires in COVID-19. Using immunoSEQ multiplex PCR, the repertoire was profiled, and TCRdb retains in-frame clones only, with some absent. This table holds some 78,000 clones, roughly 86% found once. Germline V lookup: CDR1 LNHDA, CDR2 SQIVND (reference sequence). V lost 6 bases to trimming and J lost 8 bases; unmatched junction nucleotides: 3. The CDR3 consists of 13 residues. Input material: peripheral blood. This rearrangement joins TRBV19 to TRBJ1-6, with 8 bases that match TRBD1. The receptor was derived from a man between 45 and 60 years old with active or convalescent COVID-19. In nucleotides, the CDR3 is TGTGCCAGTAGCTCGGACAGGGATTCACCCCTCCACTTT. Amino acids: CASSSDRDSPLHF.